This T cell receptor (beta chain) was captured in a study of T cell repertoires in cytomegalovirus infection. In the study overall: Public TCR beta signatures were indicative of both CMV infection and a matching HLA type. Study-wide points: HLA-C-restricted TCR beta clonotypes specific for CMV led the ex vivo response. CMV carriers with the relevant HLA were identified by cumulative public TCR beta family frequency.

This clonotype was recorded at least ten times. No antigen is known for it. TCRdb re-called the reads with MiXCR, one entry per CDR3 protein. The repertoire has 150,000 to 190,000 distinct CDR3 sequences, 23% of them found once; the top ten carry about 10%. Trimming cost V 6 bases and J 0 bases, with 12 bases left between them. This CDR3 spans 14 amino acids. CDR1 and CDR2 (germline): MDHEN, SYDVKM. The source of this sequence is a human donor in good health (CMV status not recorded). Some clones in this sample may be carry-over from other donors' samples. The specimen was PBMCs. The genes are TRBV28 and TRBJ2-7; D unresolved. CDR3 amino acids: CASRPLGNSYEQYF. The CDR3 coding sequence is TGTGCCAGCAGGCCATTGGGCAACTCCTACGAGCAGTACTTC.